These 31 T cell receptor beta chains came from one sample sequenced in a study of tumor-infiltrating lymphocytes in primary liver carcinoma. Each 20-30 mg portion of unsorted bulk tissue served as the source for co-extraction of RNA and DNA. Synthesis of TCR beta cDNA was carried out from approximately 470 ng total RNA with a constant-region primer. Libraries for TCR beta were built through three nested multiplex PCR rounds, which together made up a slightly modified ARM-PCR procedure. PCR rounds one and two used TRBV1-TRBV30 forward primers with a C-beta reverse primer for around 11 cycles each. TCRdb re-called the multiplex PCR reads with MiXCR, one entry per CDR3 protein. Seen here are tens of thousands of distinct CDR3 sequences, about two thirds observed once, and the top ten hold around 44%. Material for sequencing was liver tumor tissue from sampling region 4. Subset defined: tumor region T4, right-lateral pole. The receptor set was obtained from a man aged 35 to 55 with primary liver carcinoma and hepatitis B virus infection.

This clonotype was recorded a few times. V and J are TRBV29-1 and TRBJ2-1; TRBD2 aligns across 7 bases. V gave up 7 bases and J gave up 4 bases; unmatched junction bases: 10. The CDR3 spans 14 residues. Germline V lookup: CDR1 SQVTM, CDR2 ANQGSEA. In DNA, the CDR3 is TGCAGCGCAGCGGGACGGGGAGTATACAATGAGCAGTTCTTC. Translation gives CSAAGRGVYNEQFF.

The V and J genes are TRBV6-1 and TRBJ2-7; TRBD1 matches 8 bases. This CDR3 region has 14 residues. Germline lookup yields CDR1 MNHNS and CDR2 SASEGT. J lost 11 bases, V lost 7 bases, and 16 bases had no gene match. For the CDR3, the DNA is TGTGCCAGCAAAGTGGGACAGGAAATAACCAAGGAGTACTTC. It codes for CASKVGQEITKEYF.

The gene calls are TRBV7-8 and TRBJ1-6; D is uncertain. Looked up from germline, CDR1 is SGHVS and CDR2 is FQNEAQ. V was cut by 4 bases and J by 6 bases, with 13 bases left in between. CDR3 length: 15 amino acids. This CDR3 is CASSYMGEGNSPLHF. CDR3 nucleotide sequence: TGTGCCAGCAGCTACATGGGAGAGGGTAATTCACCCCTCCACTTT.

Turning to this clonotype: Just one base apart from a much larger clone, this may be a read error. The chain links TRBV28 to TRBJ2-7, with TRBD1 matching 7 bases. The germline V gene has CDR1 MDHEN and CDR2 SYDVKM. This CDR3 comprises 15 residues. CDR3 region: CSSRRQGSKNYEQYF. The CDR3 DNA reads as TGTTCCAGCAGAAGACAGGGAAGTAAGAACTACGAGCAGTACTTC.

This clonotype was seen repeatedly, ten times or more. The J gene is TRBJ2-7, the V gene TRBV28; D is unresolved. The CDR3 runs to 13 residues. The germline V and J ends were trimmed by 4 bases and 1 base, with 8 bases remaining between them. CDR1 and CDR2 from the germline V gene are MDHEN and SYDVKM. CDR3 in amino acids: CASSYYGSYEQYF. In nucleotides, the CDR3 is TGTGCCAGCAGTTATTACGGTTCCTACGAGCAGTACTTC.

The rearrangement joins TRBV4-1 to TRBJ2-5, with D possibly TRBD2 on 5 matching bases. With 0 bases removed from V and 5 bases from J, the gap between germline ends came to 16 bases. This CDR3 has 16 amino acids. Germline V lookup: CDR1 MGHRA, CDR2 YSYEKL. The CDR3 coding sequence is TGCGCCAGCAGCCAAGATTGGGGAGCTCATCATGAGACCCAGTACTTC. Translating it yields CASSQDWGAHHETQYF.

There are many counts of this clonotype. J is TRBJ2-1 and V is TRBV5-1; no definite D call. CDR1 SGHRS and CDR2 YFSETQ come from the germline V gene. CDR3 size: 14 residues. The V and J ends lost 0 bases and 6 bases respectively, with 10 bases between them. CDR3: CASSLELQPNEQFF. In nucleotides, the CDR3 is TGCGCCAGCAGCTTGGAACTCCAACCCAATGAGCAGTTCTTC.

This rearrangement joins TRBV6-6 to TRBJ2-1, with no clear D. Germline loops: CDR1 MNHNY, CDR2 SVGAGI (reference sequence). V was shortened by 0 bases and J by 11 bases, with 14 bases between the two germline ends. The CDR3 is made up of 14 amino acids. CDR3 coding DNA: TGTGCCAGCAGTTACTCGGCCCCAGCCCCTAAGCAGTTCTTC. It encodes CASSYSAPAPKQFF.

This clonotype was counted ten times or more. The chain combines TRBV6-2 or TRBV6-3 with TRBJ2-7, with TRBD2 matching 9 bases. Germline trimming cut 7 bases from V and 4 bases from J; bases unmatched to any gene: 11. Germline V lookup: CDR1 MNHEY, CDR2 SVGEGT. The CDR3 is 15 residues long. The CDR3 nucleotides are TGTGCCAGCAACACTCCGACTAGCGGAGGGTACGAGCAGTACTTC. This sequence encodes CASNTPTSGGYEQYF.

The V and J genes are TRBV5-5 and TRBJ2-1, with 10 bases identical to TRBD2. CDR1 is SGHKS, CDR2 YYEKEE, per germline (reference sequence). With V trimmed by 1 base and J by 5 bases, 0 bases remained unmatched. CDR3 length equals 14 residues. The CDR3 protein is CASSLTSGDNEQFF. The CDR3 DNA sequence: TGTGCCAGCAGCTTGACTAGCGGGGACAATGAGCAGTTCTTC.

With respect to this clonotype: It is likely a read error, because the conserved phenylalanine at the end of the CDR3 is missing. The gene calls are TRBV4-3 and TRBJ1-2; 10 bases match TRBD1. CDR3 length equals 15 residues. Germline CDR1 and CDR2: LGHNA and YSLEER. The CDR3: CPSSPGTGVNYGYTL. CDR3 DNA: TGCCCCAGCAGCCCCGGGACAGGGGTTAACTATGGCTACACCTTA.

On this clonotype: Sequence at one end of the junction differs from germline and may be a read error. This chain joins TRBV28 and TRBJ2-3; D is possibly TRBD1 or TRBD2 (5 bases each). Germline V gene lookup returns CDR1 MDHEN and CDR2 SYDVKM. The CDR3 totals 16 residues. The DNA of the CDR3 is TGTGCCAGCAGTGCTACCGGGATAGGGGTCACAGATGCGCAGTATTTT. This encodes CASSATGIGVTDAQYF.

To note about this clonotype: This may be a read error, as it is one base from a much larger clone. V and J are TRBV7-9 and TRBJ2-4; possible D gene TRBD2, 5 bases. Germline V gene lookup returns CDR1 SEHNR and CDR2 FQNEAQ (reference sequence). The V end was cut by 8 bases, the J end by 15 bases, with 14 bases between. The CDR3 is 10 amino acids. CDR3 loop: CASGDRGSYF. CDR3 sequence (DNA): TGTGCCAGCGGCGACCGCGGGTCGTACTTC.

This clonotype has more than one count but fewer than ten. The V call is TRBV11-2, the J call TRBJ1-1; TRBD1 matches at 9 bases. The CDR3 extends over 16 amino acids. Germline CDR1 and CDR2: SGHAT and FQNNGV. V was clipped by 6 bases and J by 8 bases; unmatched bases: 16. CDR3 nucleotide sequence: TGTGCCAGCAGGCGAGGTAGGACAGGGGTCTTCACCGAAGCTTTCTTT. Residues: CASRRGRTGVFTEAFF.

The rearrangement uses TRBV18 and TRBJ2-5, with TRBD2 identical over 7 bases. CDR1 is KGHSH and CDR2 is LQKENI in the germline V gene. The V segment lost 4 bases and the J segment 1 base; nucleotides outside the gene matches: 6. The CDR3 has 15 amino acids. CDR3 region: CASSLQRETQETQYF. CDR3 bases: TGTGCCAGCTCACTTCAGCGGGAAACCCAAGAGACCCAGTACTTC. Drawing the rest from reference TRBV18 and TRBJ2-5, the complete variable domain is NAGVMQNPRHLVRRRGQEARLRCSPMKGHSHVYWYRQLPEEGLKFMVYLQKENIIDESGMPKERFSAEFPKEGPSILRIQQVVRGDSAAYFCASSLQRETQETQYFGPGTRLLVL.

This clonotype was seen at least ten times. The chain is built from TRBV6-5 and TRBJ2-7, with 9 bases lining up with TRBD1. The V segment lost 5 bases and the J segment 7 bases; nucleotides outside the gene matches: 9. The CDR3 contains 14 residues. Germline CDR1 reads MNHEY; CDR2 reads SVGAGI. The chain's CDR3 is CASSPSRDRVEQYF. For the CDR3, the DNA is TGTGCCAGCAGTCCATCCCGGGACAGGGTGGAGCAGTACTTC.

The table lists this clonotype with many counts. The genes are TRBV12-3 or TRBV12-4 and TRBJ2-3, with 8 bases that match TRBD1. With V trimmed by 6 bases and J by 8 bases, 10 bases remained unmatched. CDR3 size: 14 residues. CDR3 region: CASREGTGSGTQYF. CDR3 nucleotide sequence: TGTGCCAGCAGGGAGGGGACAGGTTCTGGTACGCAGTATTTT.

A note on this clonotype: As the CDR3 is not closed by the conserved phenylalanine or tryptophan, this likely results from a read error. The chain combines TRBV6-2 or TRBV6-3 with TRBJ2-7, with D unresolved. The CDR3 loop spans 15 amino acids. The V end was cut by 11 bases, the J end by 7 bases, with 27 bases between. Germline V gene data show CDR1 as MNHEY and CDR2 as SVGEGT. The CDR3 loop is CAADAASGPLGEQYS. CDR3 DNA: TGTGCCGCCGACGCAGCCTCCGGCCCCCTTGGTGAGCAGTACTCC.

A remark on this clonotype: A much larger clone differs from this one at a single base, so this may be a read error. CDR3 DNA: TGTGCCAGCAGCTTGGACAATAAGCAGTTCTTC. It codes for CASSLDNKQFF. The chain combines TRBV5-6 with TRBJ2-1; D is ambiguous. Germline values: CDR1 SGHDT, CDR2 YYEEEE. CDR3 length: 11 residues. Supplemented by reference TRBV5-6 and TRBJ2-1, the full variable domain reads DAGVTQSPTHLIKTRGQQVTLRCSPKSGHDTVSWYQQALGQGPQFIFQYYEEEERQRGNFPDRFSGHQFPNYSSELNVNALLLGDSALYLCASSLDNKQFFGPGTRLTVL.

The rearrangement joins TRBV11-1 to TRBJ2-7, with D possibly matching TRBD2 (6 bases). Germline CDR1 reads SGHAT; CDR2 reads FQDESV (reference sequence). V was clipped by 10 bases and J by 6 bases, with 19 bases between them. The CDR3 is made up of 13 amino acids. CDR3 sequence (DNA): TGTGCCAATAGCTCCTCGCGGGGTGGCGAGCAGTACTTC. Its protein product is CANSSSRGGEQYF.

This clonotype was counted only a few times. The V call is TRBV20-1, the J call TRBJ2-3; 16 bases align to TRBD2. The CDR3 contains 18 residues. Germline lookup yields CDR1 DFQATT and CDR2 SNEGSKA (reference sequence). The V segment lost 5 bases and the J segment 3 bases; nucleotides outside the gene matches: 11. CDR3 protein: CSADAGTSGRARTDTQYF. DNA for the CDR3: TGCAGTGCTGACGCCGGGACTAGCGGGAGGGCCCGGACAGATACGCAGTATTTT.

This clonotype has just one count. The CDR3 carries no conserved terminal phenylalanine or tryptophan, so it likely arises from a read error. The genes are TRBV4-2 and TRBJ2-7; 9 bases match TRBD2. This CDR3 comprises 13 residues. The ends lost 8 bases at V and 3 bases at J; junction bases unmatched: 5. Germline CDR1 LGHNA, CDR2 YNFKEQ. CDR3 sequence (DNA): TGTGCCAGCGGCGTTAGCGGGAGCTACGAGCAGTACATC. This translates into CASGVSGSYEQYI.

The chain combines TRBV5-5 with TRBJ1-3; D call uncertain. Between the trimmed V and J ends, which lost 4 bases and 9 bases, there was a span of 20 bases. The CDR3 runs to 15 residues. Looked up from germline, CDR1 is SGHKS and CDR2 is YYEKEE (reference sequence). CDR3 nucleotide sequence: TGTGCCAGCAGCCTCGGACGCCTCTCTGGAGGCACCATATATTTT. Translation gives CASSLGRLSGGTIYF.

Notes on this clonotype: One end of the junction is discordant with germline, which a read error may explain. V usage is TRBV11-2 and J usage is TRBJ1-1; D possibly corresponds to TRBD1 (6 bases). This CDR3 contains 16 residues. Germline CDR1 reads SGHAT; CDR2 reads FQNNGV. For the CDR3, the DNA is TGCGCCGGCAGCCTTAGGGGACACTTTGCGGACACTGAAACTTTCTTT. It is translated as CAGSLRGHFADTETFF.

Worth noting for this clonotype: A read error is likely, as this CDR3 ends without the conserved phenylalanine or tryptophan. The V gene is TRBV5-1, the J gene TRBJ1-2; 7 positions match TRBD1. The V and J ends lost 6 bases and 1 base, in that order; junction bases with no gene match: 3. The CDR3 contains 13 residues. The germline V gene encodes CDR1 SGHRS and CDR2 YFSETQ. DNA of the CDR3: TGCGCCAGCAAGGGGGCCCTTAACTATGGCTACACCTAC. Amino acid sequence: CASKGALNYGYTY.

This clonotype was picked up a small number of times. With a much larger clone just one base away, this may be a read error. The J gene is TRBJ1-1, the V gene TRBV12-3 or TRBV12-4, with D possibly being TRBD1 (6 bases). The CDR3 is made up of 14 amino acids. CDR3 in amino acids: CASSSADRNTETFF. CDR3 nucleotide sequence: TGTGCCAGCAGTTCGGCAGACAGGAACACTGAAACTTTCTTT.

The chain combines TRBV11-2 with TRBJ2-7; 10 bases line up with TRBD1. The junction had 10 bases not matched to a gene; V was cut back by 4 bases and J by 7 bases. CDR3 length: 15 amino acids. Germline V lookup: CDR1 SGHAT, CDR2 FQNNGV. The CDR3: CASSSRQGARGEQYF. The CDR3 nucleotides are TGTGCCAGCAGCTCTCGACAGGGGGCTCGCGGGGAGCAGTACTTC.

With respect to this clonotype: A much larger clone lies a single base off, so this may be a read error. The chain recombines TRBV7-9 with TRBJ1-2; maybe TRBD1 (6 bases). The CDR3 is made up of 15 amino acids. CDR1 is SEHNR and CDR2 is FQNEAQ in the germline V gene (reference sequence). The CDR3 nucleotides are TGTGCCAGCAGCAAAAACGTAGGGGGGAACTATGGCTACATCTTC. Amino acids: CASSKNVGGNYGYIF.

This clonotype came up many times. The rearrangement joins TRBV7-8 to TRBJ2-5; D call uncertain. The CDR3 has 11 amino acids. Germline loops: CDR1 SGHVS, CDR2 FQNEAQ. The V gene lost 5 bases and the J gene lost 5 bases, with 6 bases spanning the gap. CDR3 region: CASSPGETQYF. DNA for the CDR3: TGTGCCAGCAGCCCCGGGGAGACCCAGTACTTC.

On this clonotype: Just one base apart from a much larger clone, this may be a read error. Since the CDR3 does not end with the conserved phenylalanine or tryptophan, this likely comes from a read error. Because the CDR3's place on the DNA is in doubt, the DNA is left out and the CDR3 is given as listed by TCRdb. The V and J genes are TRBV29-1 and TRBJ2-1; the table's D call, TRBD2, has no DNA check behind it. Germline CDR1 reads SQVTM; CDR2 reads ANQGSEA. The CDR3 is 14 residues long, ends included. The CDR3 is CSVQAGNSYNEEFS.

Regarding this clonotype: This could be a read error, since a much larger clone is one nucleotide away. The chain links TRBV6-1 to TRBJ2-2; D uncertain. The CDR3 has 14 residues. Germline V CDR1 and CDR2: MNHNS, SASEGT. The CDR3 DNA follows: TGTGCCACCAGTCCGACGGTGGTCCCCGGGGAGCTGTTTTTT. Translating it yields CATSPTVVPGELFF.